The 23 T cell receptor beta chains below come from one sample, sequenced in a study of blood T cell repertoires in COVID-19. The method was immunoSEQ multiplex PCR; TCRdb's version includes in-frame clones alone and lacks a portion of them. The sample contains some 49,000 clones, roughly nine tenths of which appear only once. The sample consisted of peripheral blood. Source of these receptors: a man between 65 and 85 years old with active COVID-19.

CDR3 bases: TGTGCCAGCAGCTCCCATGGACAGGGGGGACAGACCCAGTACTTC. It specifies CASSSHGQGGQTQYF. The chain is built from TRBV13 and TRBJ2-5; TRBD1 matches 10 bases. The germline gives CDR1 PRHDT, CDR2 FYEKMQ (reference sequence). The trim removed 4 bases at V and 6 bases at J, leaving 8 bases unmatched. This CDR3 comprises 15 residues.

The chain joins TRBV9 to TRBJ1-2, with D uncertain. Germline assignment: CDR1 SGDLS and CDR2 YYNGEE. This CDR3 is built from 16 residues. V was shortened by 4 bases and J by 6 bases, with 22 bases between the two germline ends. The DNA for the CDR3 is TGTGCCAGCAGCTCCCCAGGAGGAGGGCAGATGGATGGCTACACCTTC. Amino acid sequence: CASSSPGGGQMDGYTF.

The J gene is TRBJ1-5, the V gene TRBV28; no clear D. V was pared by 7 bases and J by 0 bases, with 10 bases between. The germline V gene has CDR1 MDHEN and CDR2 SYDVKM. The CDR3 loop spans 14 amino acids. The CDR3 is CASNTEYSNQPQHF. The CDR3 DNA reads TGTGCCAGCAATACAGAGTATAGCAATCAGCCCCAGCATTTT.

The V gene is TRBV11-2, the J gene TRBJ1-2; tentatively, D is TRBD1 (5 bases). Trimming took 2 bases from V and 0 from J, leaving 10 bases between them. From germline, CDR1 is SGHAT and CDR2 FQNNGV. CDR3 length: 15 residues. DNA of the CDR3: TGTGCCAGCAGCTTAAGGGGCAGGTCTAACTATGGCTACACCTTC. Amino acid sequence: CASSLRGRSNYGYTF.

In its sample, this clone was seen once. CDR3 nucleotide sequence: TGTGCCAGCAGCCTGGGGCTAGCGGGATTCGGCAGCACAGATACGCAGTATTTT. It yields the protein CASSLGLAGFGSTDTQYF. V usage is TRBV5-5 and J usage is TRBJ2-3, with 9 bases aligning to TRBD2. Germline-derived CDR1 and CDR2 are SGHKS and YYEKEE (reference sequence). This CDR3 has 18 amino acids. The junction had 12 bases not matched to a gene; V was cut back by 4 bases and J by 0 bases.

V usage is TRBV5-1 and J usage is TRBJ1-1; no clear D gene. The V and J ends lost 5 bases and 0 bases respectively, with 11 bases between them. The CDR3 loop spans 14 amino acids. Germline loops: CDR1 SGHRS, CDR2 YFSETQ. The CDR3 loop is CASRAQILNTEAFF. The CDR3 nucleotides read TGCGCCAGCAGAGCTCAAATTTTGAACACTGAAGCTTTCTTT.

The chain is built from TRBV6-4 and TRBJ2-3; 7 nucleotides line up with TRBD1. CDR1 is MRHNA and CDR2 is SNTAGT in the germline V gene. J was trimmed by 0 bases and V by 4 bases; bases with no gene match: 4. The CDR3 is 15 amino acids. This CDR3 is CASSGRQGSTDTQYF. CDR3 in DNA: TGTGCCAGCAGTGGACGACAGGGTAGCACAGATACGCAGTATTTT.

The V and J genes are TRBV29-1 and TRBJ1-2, with 8 nucleotides matching TRBD1. V trimming: 4 bases; J trimming: 7 bases; junction bases outside the gene matches: 8. The CDR3 totals 13 residues. Germline CDR1 and CDR2: SQVTM and ANQGSEA. In DNA form, the CDR3 reads TGCAGCGTTGGATCCTCAGGGGGCTTTGGCTACACCTTC. This sequence encodes CSVGSSGGFGYTF.

The gene calls are TRBV5-8 and TRBJ2-7; 10 nucleotides agree with TRBD1. Germline V gene sequence: CDR1 SGHTS, CDR2 YDEGEE. J lost 4 bases, V lost 1 base, and 5 bases had no gene match. This CDR3 contains 15 residues. The CDR3 nucleotides read TGTGCCAGCAGCTTGACCGGGACAGGGGTGTACGAGCAGTACTTC. Its protein product is CASSLTGTGVYEQYF.

The chain carries TRBV7-8 and TRBJ1-5, with D perhaps TRBD1 (6 bases). CDR1 is SGHVS, CDR2 FQNEAQ, per germline. The CDR3 is 15 residues long. Trimming stripped 1 base from V and 1 base from J, with 8 bases between. CDR3 DNA: TGTGCCAGCAGCTTAGGGGACAACAGCAATCAGCCCCAGCATTTT. It encodes CASSLGDNSNQPQHF.

V and J are TRBV24-1 and TRBJ2-2, with 9 bases matching TRBD1. Trimming cost V 2 bases and J 6 bases; bases outside gene matches: 6. The CDR3 is 16 amino acids. Germline-derived CDR1 and CDR2 are KGHDR and SFDVKD. CDR3 protein: CATSDWTGENAGELFF. The CDR3 nucleotides are TGTGCCACCAGTGATTGGACAGGGGAGAATGCCGGGGAGCTGTTTTTT.

This clone was observed a handful of times. The chain has TRBV5-1 and TRBJ1-2; a possible D gene is TRBD1 (5 bases). The V gene lost 0 bases and the J gene lost 5 bases, with 20 bases spanning the gap. Germline V gene lookup returns CDR1 SGHRS and CDR2 YFSETQ. This CDR3 comprises 17 residues. The CDR3 DNA sequence: TGCGCCAGCAGCTTGGGGGGATATTCACGTCAGGGATATGGCTACACCTTC. Residues: CASSLGGYSRQGYGYTF.

This clone was recorded once. V gene TRBV28 combines with J gene TRBJ1-2; tentatively, D is TRBD1 (6 bases). The length of the CDR3 is 13 residues. Germline CDR1 and CDR2: MDHEN and SYDVKM. The ends were cut back, 10 bases at V and 2 bases at J, with 14 bases in the middle. CDR3 DNA: TGTGCCACCCCCGGACAGACCAACTATGGCTACACCTTC. It yields the protein CATPGQTNYGYTF.

The chain recombines TRBV11-3 with TRBJ2-2; 8 nucleotides agree with TRBD1. CDR3 length: 16 residues. Trimming cost V 2 bases and J 2 bases; bases outside gene matches: 4. Germline CDR1 reads SGHNT; CDR2 reads YENEEA. The CDR3 DNA is TGTGCCAGCAGCTTACCGGGACAGGTTAACACCGGGGAGCTGTTTTTT. Translating it yields CASSLPGQVNTGELFF.

The V call is TRBV28, the J call TRBJ2-1, with 8 bases fitting TRBD2. The CDR3 runs 14 residues. Germline CDR1 and CDR2: MDHEN and SYDVKM. With V trimmed by 6 bases and J by 3 bases, 4 bases remained unmatched. The CDR3 DNA reads as TGTGCCAGCAGGTCGGGACTAGACTACAATGAGCAGTTCTTC. This sequence encodes CASRSGLDYNEQFF.

This clone was seen a few times. Other nucleotide sequences from this sample produce the same CDR3. The rearrangement joins TRBV18 to TRBJ1-6; D is possibly TRBD1 (6 bases). Trimming stripped 6 bases from V and 7 bases from J, with 13 bases between. Germline values: CDR1 KGHSH, CDR2 LQKENI. CDR3 length: 14 amino acids. The CDR3 DNA is TGTGCCAGCTCTCACGACAGGAAAAATTCACCCCTCCACTTT. It yields the protein CASSHDRKNSPLHF.

V gene TRBV18 combines with J gene TRBJ2-1; TRBD2 matches 14 bases. CDR3 length equals 15 residues. Germline CDR1 KGHSH, CDR2 LQKENI. The V and J ends lost 8 bases and 7 bases, in that order; junction bases with no gene match: 7. CDR3 region: CASHERTSGGNEQFF. CDR3 nucleotide sequence: TGTGCCAGCCATGAAAGGACTAGCGGGGGGAATGAGCAGTTCTTC.

This chain joins TRBV11-3 and TRBJ2-2; D remains unclear. The germline CDR1 and CDR2 sequences are SGHNT and YENEEA. The CDR3 runs to 14 residues. Trimming cost V 4 bases and J 6 bases, with 12 bases left between them. The CDR3 loop reads CASSSNMFSGELFF. CDR3 DNA sequence: TGTGCCAGCAGCTCCAACATGTTCTCCGGGGAGCTGTTTTTT.

The chain joins TRBV7-2 to TRBJ2-1; perhaps TRBD1 as D (5 bases). The CDR3 length is 15 residues. Per the germline V gene, CDR1 is SGHTA and CDR2 is FQGNSA. V was trimmed by 3 bases and J by 6 bases, leaving 15 bases between them. The CDR3 sequence is CASSFRVTESNEQFF. For the CDR3, the DNA is TGTGCCAGCAGCTTTAGGGTGACAGAGAGCAATGAGCAGTTCTTC.

This rearrangement joins TRBV25-1 to TRBJ2-6, with a weak D call TRBD1 (5 bases). The CDR3 spans 15 residues. Between the trimmed V and J ends, which lost 5 bases and 4 bases, there was a span of 12 bases. The germline V gene encodes CDR1 MGHDK and CDR2 SYGVNS. The CDR3 nucleotides are TGTGCCAGCAGTTCCCGGACAAACGGGGCCAACGTCCTGACTTTC. Protein product: CASSSRTNGANVLTF.

This rearrangement joins TRBV7-9 to TRBJ2-3; 8 bases line up with TRBD1. Germline lookup yields CDR1 SEHNR and CDR2 FQNEAQ (reference sequence). V dropped 3 bases and J dropped 2; count of bases not matched to a gene: 4. CDR3 length equals 15 residues. The CDR3 DNA sequence: TGTGCCAGCAGCTTGGGACAGGTCTACACAGATACGCAGTATTTT. This encodes CASSLGQVYTDTQYF.

The V call is TRBV28, the J call TRBJ2-7; D is possibly TRBD2 (6 bases). The CDR3 contains 13 residues. The germline gives CDR1 MDHEN, CDR2 SYDVKM. Here the CDR3 DNA reads TGTGCGGTAGCGGAGGGGAGCTCCTACGAGCAGTACTTC. Translation: CAVAEGSSYEQYF.

The V call is TRBV7-2, the J call TRBJ2-5; possibly TRBD2 for D (6 bases). Germline CDR1 is SGHTA and CDR2 is FQGNSA. The CDR3 has 16 residues. V lost 5 bases, J lost 5 bases, and 21 bases lay in between. In DNA form, the CDR3 reads TGTGCCAGCAGCCAACCCGTCACTCGGGGGTGGGAGACCCAGTACTTC. Amino acid sequence: CASSQPVTRGWETQYF.